The table lists the clone carrying this T cell receptor (beta chain) with many counts. Its matching antigen is unknown. V lost 6 bases to trimming and J lost 2 bases; unmatched junction nucleotides: 12. The germline V gene has CDR1 MDHEN and CDR2 SYDVKM. The CDR3 has 18 amino acids. This sample is drawn from a study of T cell repertoires in cytomegalovirus infection. TCRdb re-analysed the reads in MiXCR, keeping a single row per CDR3 protein. Altogether over 450,000 distinct CDR3 sequences are present, about 11% being singletons, with the ten largest covering roughly a tenth. Whole-study findings and limits: Of the TCR beta families, the public ones yielded a cumulative frequency that identified carriers of CMV plus the relevant HLA. The study found HLA-C-restricted CMV-specific TCR beta clonotypes dominating the ex vivo response.

The sequencing sample was made of PBMCs. The V and J genes are TRBV28 and TRBJ2-7; 14 bases are shared with TRBD2. The source of this sequence is a human donor in good health (CMV status not recorded). Some clones in this sample may be carry-over from other donors' samples. The CDR3 region has the DNA TGTGCCAGCAGGGACCTCGGGACTAGCGGGAGTCAGACCTACGAGCAGTACTTC. Its protein is CASRDLGTSGSQTYEQYF.